Presented here are 15 T cell receptor beta chains from one specimen sequenced in a study of cytomegalovirus exposure and HLA in healthy donors. PCR amplification relied on 60 Vbeta primers (plus 13 Jbeta primers). The protocol was immunoSEQ multiplex PCR, while the TCRdb copy is restricted to in-frame clones and leaves out a portion. Of about 110,000 clones listed, roughly 80% are singletons. Sequenced: PBMCs. Receptors originate from a female donor in good health and CMV-seropositive.

This clone occurred a few times. The chain employs TRBV11-2 and TRBJ2-7; a weak D match, TRBD2 (7 bases). Looked up from germline, CDR1 is SGHAT and CDR2 is FQNNGV. The CDR3 sequence is 15 residues long. V gave up 1 base and J gave up 0 bases, with 10 bases separating them. CDR3 DNA sequence: TGTGCCAGCAGCTTAGTGGCGGGGGCCTCCTACGAGCAGTACTTC. It is translated as CASSLVAGASYEQYF.

The chain recombines TRBV11-2 with TRBJ2-7, with 14 bases lining up with TRBD2. With V trimmed by 1 base and J by 0 bases, 5 bases remained unmatched. This CDR3 is 18 amino acids long. CDR1 is SGHAT, CDR2 FQNNGV, per germline. The CDR3 bases are TGTGCCAGCAGCTTAGGGACTAGCGGGGGGCGAAGCTCCTACGAGCAGTACTTC. This gives the protein CASSLGTSGGRSSYEQYF.

The V and J genes are TRBV2 and TRBJ1-2, with 9 bases matching TRBD1. The CDR3 length is 15 residues. V gave up 0 bases and J gave up 2 bases; unmatched junction bases: 1. The V gene's germline CDR1 is SNHLY and CDR2 FYNNEI. The CDR3 DNA reads TGTGCCAGCAGTGAAGCAGGACAGGGGAACTATGGCTACACCTTC. It yields the protein CASSEAGQGNYGYTF.

This chain connects TRBV30 to TRBJ2-7, with D possibly being TRBD2 (6 bases). Germline CDR1 and CDR2: GTSNPN and SVGIG (reference sequence). CDR3 length: 14 residues. The V end was cut by 2 bases, the J end by 2 bases, with 13 bases between. As DNA, the CDR3 is TGTGCCTGGAGTACCGGGACTGCTGCCTACGAGCAGTACTTC. Encoded protein: CAWSTGTAAYEQYF.

The rearrangement links TRBV6-6 to TRBJ1-1; D might be TRBD1 (5 bases). This CDR3 is built from 14 residues. The germline V and J ends were trimmed by 4 bases and 0 bases, with 9 bases remaining between them. Germline CDR1 MNHNY, CDR2 SVGAGI (reference sequence). CDR3 in DNA: TGTGCCAGCAGTTTGACAGAGATGAACACTGAAGCTTTCTTT. This translates into CASSLTEMNTEAFF.

V gene TRBV27 combines with J gene TRBJ1-2; 7 bases match TRBD1. Germline CDR1 is MNHEY and CDR2 is SMNVEV (reference sequence). The J segment lost 8 bases and the V segment lost 6 bases, leaving 15 bases of the junction unmatched. The CDR3 has 15 amino acids. Here the CDR3 DNA reads TGTGCCAGCAGCAGGGCAGACAGGGACTCGGGCGGCTACACCTTC. Encoded protein: CASSRADRDSGGYTF.

The V call is TRBV29-1, the J call TRBJ1-1, with 7 positions matching TRBD1. V lost 7 bases, J lost 0 bases, and 14 bases stayed unmatched. The CDR3 runs to 16 residues. CDR1 SQVTM and CDR2 ANQGSEA come from the germline V gene. The CDR3 DNA sequence: TGCAGCGCCGAGGAGGGTTGGACAGGTTTGAACACTGAAGCTTTCTTT. Protein: CSAEEGWTGLNTEAFF. Based on the CDR3 plus reference TRBV29-1 and TRBJ1-1, the full variable domain is SAVISQKPSRDICQRGTSLTIQCQVDSQVTMMFWYRQQPGQSLTLIATANQGSEATYESGFVIDKFPISRPNLTFSTLTVSNMSPEDSSIYLCSAEEGWTGLNTEAFFGQGTRLTVV.

The J gene is TRBJ1-2, the V gene TRBV7-2; 7 bases line up with TRBD1. J gave up 4 bases and V 1 base, and 12 bases lay outside the gene matches. The CDR3 spans 17 residues. Per germline, CDR1 SGHTA and CDR2 FQGNSA. This CDR3 reads CASSLESGQWTFYGYTF. CDR3 DNA: TGTGCCAGCAGCTTAGAGTCGGGACAGTGGACCTTCTATGGCTACACCTTC.

This chain links TRBV6-6 with TRBJ1-3; D gene uncertain. The CDR3 extends over 14 amino acids. CDR1 is MNHNY and CDR2 is SVGAGI in the germline V gene (reference sequence). Trimming removed 8 bases at V and 2 bases at J, with 13 bases between. The CDR3 spells CASRRREAGNTIYF. The CDR3 DNA reads as TGTGCCAGCCGGCGCCGAGAGGCTGGAAACACCATATATTTT.

This chain links TRBV18 with TRBJ2-7; no clear D gene. This CDR3 comprises 12 residues. Germline assignment: CDR1 KGHSH and CDR2 LQKENI. V was shortened by 5 bases and J by 1 base, with 6 bases between the two germline ends. CDR3 in amino acids: CASSSPSYEQYF. For the CDR3, the DNA is TGTGCCAGCTCATCCCCTTCCTACGAGCAGTACTTC.

The CDR3 loop is CASSESTGREAAFF. The DNA of the CDR3 is TGTGCCAGCAGTGAATCGACTGGGAGAGAGGCAGCTTTCTTT. The chain carries TRBV6-1 and TRBJ1-1; D is ambiguous. Germline lookup yields CDR1 MNHNS and CDR2 SASEGT. The CDR3 sequence is 14 residues long. V was pared by 2 bases and J by 10 bases, with 17 bases between.

This clone has a handful of counts. The chain uses TRBV5-4 and TRBJ2-3, with 8 bases aligning to TRBD2. J lost 4 bases, V lost 3 bases, and 7 bases had no gene match. Germline CDR1 SGHNT, CDR2 YYREEE (reference sequence). There are 15 residues in the CDR3. The CDR3 region has the DNA TGTGCCAGCAGCTGGAGCGGGAGCAGTTCAGATACGCAGTATTTT. It encodes CASSWSGSSSDTQYF. The full variable domain, in which reference TRBV5-4 and TRBJ2-3 provide the parts outside the CDR3, is ETGVTQSPTHLIKTRGQQVTLRCSSQSGHNTVSWYQQALGQGPQFIFQYYREEENGRGNFPPRFSGLQFPNYSSELNVNALELDDSALYLCASSWSGSSSDTQYFGPGTRLTVL.

The rearrangement links TRBV5-4 to TRBJ2-3, with D possibly matching TRBD2 (6 bases). This CDR3 has 17 residues. Germline CDR1 SGHNT, CDR2 YYREEE (reference sequence). Between the trimmed V and J ends, which lost 4 bases and 2 bases, there was a span of 20 bases. The CDR3 DNA reads TGTGCCAGCAGCCCACAATCGGATCGGGGACTCACAGATACGCAGTATTTT. Encoded protein: CASSPQSDRGLTDTQYF.

The genes are TRBV27 and TRBJ1-1; D is ambiguous. V lost 10 bases, J lost 5 bases, and 20 bases lay in between. The length of the CDR3 is 14 residues. Germline V gene lookup returns CDR1 MNHEY and CDR2 SMNVEV (reference sequence). CDR3 nucleotides: TGTGCCACCCAGCCGAGCGCTTCGGGGACTGAAGCTTTCTTT. Amino acid sequence: CATQPSASGTEAFF.

The table lists this clone with a few counts. At one end, the junction sequence differs from germline, possibly due to a read error. Other DNA variants within this sample encode the same CDR3. The chain is built from TRBV2 and TRBJ2-1; tentatively, D is TRBD1 (6 bases). This CDR3 has 14 amino acids. CDR1 is SNHLY, CDR2 FYNNEI, per germline. This chain's CDR3 is CASSFRGSYNEQFF. In nucleotides, the CDR3 is TGTGCCAGCAGTTTCAGGGGATCCTACAATGAGCAATTCTTC.